This T cell receptor (beta chain) was profiled in a study of blood T cell repertoires in COVID-19. Overall study context: The samples span acute and convalescent COVID-19 from the United States, Italy and Spain. In each case, the material was cDNA or gDNA derived from T cells, B-cell-depleted T cells, or PBMCs.

The CDR3 has 14 residues. V shed 10 bases, J shed 4 bases, and the junction held 7 bases outside the gene matches. From germline, CDR1 is MNHEY and CDR2 SMNVEV (reference sequence). Study processing details: Amplifying reference gene primers gave estimates of nucleated cell counts. Measured with immunoSEQ multiplex PCR; TCRdb has only the in-frame clones, and not every one. The DNA was the basis for D and trimming; V, J and clone size are from that table. The sample has roughly 100,000 clones, 80% to 90% seen once. The chain combines TRBV27 with TRBJ1-6, with 7 bases lining up with TRBD1. The sample consisted of peripheral blood. The TCR originated in an elderly man with acute or convalescent COVID-19. The CDR3 DNA reads as TGTGCCACCTCGATGGGACAGTATAATTCACCCCTCCACTTT. It yields the protein CATSMGQYNSPLHF.